Here is one T cell receptor beta chain with its context. Its target is not known. The data were taken from a study of shared clonotypes between healthy human individuals. At the level of the study: Those who served as donors were a couple of women and a few men between the ages of 18 and 49.

The study, taken as a whole, reports: The study sampled only blood, and tissue repertoires likely differ.

This CDR3 is 11 amino acids long. Trimming left V 4 bases short and J 6 bases short, with 7 bases between. CDR1 SEHNR and CDR2 FQNEAQ come from the germline V gene (reference sequence). The protocol was immunoSEQ multiplex PCR, while the TCRdb copy is restricted to in-frame clones and leaves out a portion. The sample shows about 2.3 million clones, over 90% of them seen only once. The sequenced material came from naive CD4+ T cells from PBMCs. Subset described: CD45RA+ positively selected. The V call is TRBV7-9, the J call TRBJ2-7; D is undetermined. The sequence came from a man younger than 35 in good health. Some clones in this sample may be carry-over from other donors' samples. This CDR3 reads CASSSPGEQYF. The CDR3 bases are TGTGCCAGCAGCTCACCCGGCGAGCAGTACTTC.